Reported below is one T cell receptor (beta chain). Its target is not known. The CDR3 totals 14 residues. Germline V gene data show CDR1 as GTSNPN and CDR2 as SVGIG (reference sequence). The J segment lost 1 base and the V segment lost 2 bases, leaving 4 bases of the junction unmatched. The PCR employed 60 Vbeta primers together with 13 Jbeta primers. Sequenced by immunoSEQ multiplex PCR; TCRdb stores in-frame clones only, minus some. Of under 200,000 clones in the sample, almost 85% were seen once. The sample belongs to a study of cytomegalovirus exposure and HLA in healthy donors. Findings and limits, study-wide: Cytomegalovirus association was listed for around 170 TCR beta chains. TCR beta V segments were, for the most part, productive about 87% or about 30% of the time in an earlier analysis.

Healthy individuals who donated bone marrow served as the donors. This TCR derives from a woman in her forties or fifties in good health and CMV-seronegative. The J gene is TRBJ2-7, the V gene TRBV30; 8 bases are shared with TRBD2. The sequenced sample was PBMCs. CDR3 coding DNA: TGTGCCTGGAGTTACGGGGGGGGGTCCTACGAGCAGTACTTC. As protein: CAWSYGGGSYEQYF.